Shown below are 2 T cell receptor beta chains from a single sample sequenced in a study of shared clonotypes between healthy human individuals. In the naive CD8 group, cells lacked CD45RO and were positively selected for CCR7, so terminally differentiated effector memory CD45RA+ cells were left out. The repertoire was sequenced with immunoSEQ multiplex PCR; TCRdb's copy has only in-frame clones and lacks some. The sample contains about 600,000 clones, about 98% of which appear only once. Sequencing was carried out using naive CD8+ T cells sorted from blood. The receptors here all came from a man aged 25 to 45 in good health.

The gene calls are TRBV2 and TRBJ2-7; tentative D call: TRBD2 (6 bases). CDR1 SNHLY and CDR2 FYNNEI come from the germline V gene. The CDR3 runs 19 residues. The V end lost 3 bases, the J end lost 2 bases, and 26 bases lay between the germline ends. CDR3 in amino acids: CASSDFVGRSGPTTYEQYF. The CDR3 DNA is TGTGCCAGCAGTGATTTCGTGGGTAGGAGCGGGCCCACCACCTACGAGCAGTACTTC.

The chain couples TRBV28 to TRBJ1-5; D gene unclear. The CDR3 runs 13 residues. Trimming removed 5 bases from V and 5 bases from J, with 10 bases in between. Germline CDR1 MDHEN, CDR2 SYDVKM. The CDR3 reads CASSPDGYQPQHF. CDR3 coding DNA: TGTGCCAGCAGTCCCGACGGTTATCAGCCCCAGCATTTT. Based on the CDR3 plus reference TRBV28 and TRBJ1-5, the full variable domain is DVKVTQSSRYLVKRTGEKVFLECVQDMDHENMFWYRQDPGLGLRLIYFSYDVKMKEKGDIPEGYSVSREKKERFSLILESASTNQTSMYLCASSPDGYQPQHFGDGTRLSIL.